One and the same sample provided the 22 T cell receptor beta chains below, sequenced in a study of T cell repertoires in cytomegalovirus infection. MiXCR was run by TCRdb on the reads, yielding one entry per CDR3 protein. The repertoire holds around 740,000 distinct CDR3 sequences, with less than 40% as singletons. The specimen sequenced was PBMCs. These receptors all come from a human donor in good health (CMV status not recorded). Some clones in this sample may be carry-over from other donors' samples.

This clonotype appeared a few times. This CDR3 is CATSRTSGRSLGNEQFF. Written as DNA, the CDR3 is TGTGCCACCAGCCGGACTAGCGGGAGATCCCTGGGCAATGAGCAGTTCTTC. The chain uses TRBV15 and TRBJ2-1; 13 positions match TRBD2. The length of the CDR3 is 17 residues. The V and J ends lost 5 bases and 6 bases, in that order; junction bases with no gene match: 10. Germline lookup yields CDR1 LNHNV and CDR2 YYDKDF (reference sequence).

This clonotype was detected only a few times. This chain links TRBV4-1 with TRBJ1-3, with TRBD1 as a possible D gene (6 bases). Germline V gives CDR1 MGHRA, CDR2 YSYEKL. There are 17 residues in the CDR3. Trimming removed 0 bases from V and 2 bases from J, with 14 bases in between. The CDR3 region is CASSQDRGGQAGNTIYF. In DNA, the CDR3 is TGCGCCAGCAGCCAAGACCGGGGGGGGCAGGCTGGAAACACCATATATTTT.

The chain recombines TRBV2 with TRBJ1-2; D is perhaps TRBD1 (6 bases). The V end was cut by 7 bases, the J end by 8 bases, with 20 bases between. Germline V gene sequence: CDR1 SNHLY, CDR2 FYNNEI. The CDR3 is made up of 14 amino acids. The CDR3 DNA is TGTGCCAGCATCTCCCGGGAGGACAGTAGAGGCTACACCTTC. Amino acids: CASISREDSRGYTF.

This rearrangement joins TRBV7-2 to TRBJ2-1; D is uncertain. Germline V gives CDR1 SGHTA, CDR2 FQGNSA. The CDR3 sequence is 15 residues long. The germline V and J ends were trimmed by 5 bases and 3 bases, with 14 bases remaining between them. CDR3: CASSGGRRLYNEQFF. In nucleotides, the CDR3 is TGTGCCAGCAGCGGCGGACGGCGACTCTACAATGAGCAGTTCTTC.

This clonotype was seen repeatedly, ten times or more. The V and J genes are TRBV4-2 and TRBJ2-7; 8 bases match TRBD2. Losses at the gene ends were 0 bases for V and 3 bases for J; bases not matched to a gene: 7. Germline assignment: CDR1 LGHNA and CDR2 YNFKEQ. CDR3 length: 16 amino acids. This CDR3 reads CASSQDLTGGYYEQYF. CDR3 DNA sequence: TGTGCCAGCAGCCAAGATCTTACGGGGGGGTACTACGAGCAGTACTTC.

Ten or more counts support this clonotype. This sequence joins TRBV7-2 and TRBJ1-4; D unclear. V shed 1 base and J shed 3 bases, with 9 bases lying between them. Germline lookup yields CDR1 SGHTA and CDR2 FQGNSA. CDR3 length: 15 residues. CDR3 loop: CASSLVRNSNEKLFF. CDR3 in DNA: TGTGCCAGCAGCTTAGTTAGGAACTCTAATGAAAAACTGTTTTTT.

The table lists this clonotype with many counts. CDR3 in DNA: TGTGCCAGCAGTTATCTCGGCTTCGCAGGGGGGAACACTGAAGCTTTCTTT. Its protein is CASSYLGFAGGNTEAFF. V gene TRBV6-2 or TRBV6-3 combines with J gene TRBJ1-1, with 7 bases that match TRBD1. The V and J ends lost 3 bases and 1 base, in that order; junction bases with no gene match: 11. Germline assignment: CDR1 MNHEY and CDR2 SVGEGT. CDR3 length: 17 amino acids.

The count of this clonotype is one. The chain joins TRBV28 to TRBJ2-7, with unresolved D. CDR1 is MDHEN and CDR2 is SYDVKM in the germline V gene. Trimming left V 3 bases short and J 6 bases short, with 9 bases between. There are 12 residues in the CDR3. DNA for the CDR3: TGTGCCAGCAGTTTGGGCCCCCTCGAGCAGTACTTC. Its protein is CASSLGPLEQYF.

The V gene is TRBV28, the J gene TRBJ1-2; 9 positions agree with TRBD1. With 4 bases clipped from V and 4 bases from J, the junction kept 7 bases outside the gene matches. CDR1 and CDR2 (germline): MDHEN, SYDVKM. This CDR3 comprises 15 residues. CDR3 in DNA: TGTGCCAGCAGTTCCCCCCGGACAGGGGCCTATGGCTACACCTTC. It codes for CASSSPRTGAYGYTF.

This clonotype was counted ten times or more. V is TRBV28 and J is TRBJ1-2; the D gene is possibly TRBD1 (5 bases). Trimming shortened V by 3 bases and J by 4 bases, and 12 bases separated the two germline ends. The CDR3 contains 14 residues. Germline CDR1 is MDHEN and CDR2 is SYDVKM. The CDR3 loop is CASSFGEGVYGYTF. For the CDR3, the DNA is TGTGCCAGCAGTTTTGGGGAAGGGGTCTATGGCTACACCTTC.

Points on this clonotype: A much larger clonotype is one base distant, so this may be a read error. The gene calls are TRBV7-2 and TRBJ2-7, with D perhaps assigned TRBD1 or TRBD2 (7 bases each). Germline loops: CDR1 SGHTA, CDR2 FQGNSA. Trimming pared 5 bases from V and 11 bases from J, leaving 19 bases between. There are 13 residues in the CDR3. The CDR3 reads CASSHETGREKYF. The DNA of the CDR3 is TGTGCCAGCAGCCACGAGACAGGGCGGGAGAAGTACTTC.

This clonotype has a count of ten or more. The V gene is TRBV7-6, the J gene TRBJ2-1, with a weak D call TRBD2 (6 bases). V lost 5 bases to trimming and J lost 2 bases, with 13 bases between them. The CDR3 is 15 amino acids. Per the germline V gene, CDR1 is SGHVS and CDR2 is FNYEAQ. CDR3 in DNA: TGTGCCAGCAGCCTCATTGCGGGGACCTACAATGAGCAGTTCTTC. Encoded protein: CASSLIAGTYNEQFF.

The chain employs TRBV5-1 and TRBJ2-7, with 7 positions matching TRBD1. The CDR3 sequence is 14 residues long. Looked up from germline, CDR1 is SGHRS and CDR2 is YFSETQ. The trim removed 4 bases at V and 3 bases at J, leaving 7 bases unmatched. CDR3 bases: TGCGCCAGCAGCAAAGACAGGGTAGGCTACGAGCAGTACTTC. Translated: CASSKDRVGYEQYF.

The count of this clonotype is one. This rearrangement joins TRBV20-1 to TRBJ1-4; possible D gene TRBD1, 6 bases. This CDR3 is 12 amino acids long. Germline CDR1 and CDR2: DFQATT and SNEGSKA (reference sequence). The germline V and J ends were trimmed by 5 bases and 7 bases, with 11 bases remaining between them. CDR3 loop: CSAVQGAEKLFF. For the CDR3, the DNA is TGCAGTGCTGTACAGGGAGCTGAAAAACTGTTTTTT.

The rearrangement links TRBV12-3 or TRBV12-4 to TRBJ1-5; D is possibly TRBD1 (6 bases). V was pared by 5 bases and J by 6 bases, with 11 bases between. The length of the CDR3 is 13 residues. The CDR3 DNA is TGTGCCAGCAGTACAGGGATGGGTCAGCCCCAGCATTTT. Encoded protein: CASSTGMGQPQHF.

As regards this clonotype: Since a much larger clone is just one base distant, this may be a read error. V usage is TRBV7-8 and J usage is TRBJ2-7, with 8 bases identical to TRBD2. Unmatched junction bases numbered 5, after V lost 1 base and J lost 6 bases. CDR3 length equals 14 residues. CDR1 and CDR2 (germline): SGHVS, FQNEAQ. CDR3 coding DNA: TGTGCCAGCAGCTTAGGGACTAGCAGGGGCGAGCAGTACTTC. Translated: CASSLGTSRGEQYF.

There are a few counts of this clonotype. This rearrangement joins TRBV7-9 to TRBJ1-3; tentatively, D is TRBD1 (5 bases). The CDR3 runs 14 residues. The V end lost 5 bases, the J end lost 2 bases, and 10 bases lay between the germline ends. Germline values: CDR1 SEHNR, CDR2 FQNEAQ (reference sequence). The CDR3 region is CASSPVGAGNTIYF. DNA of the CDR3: TGTGCCAGCAGCCCTGTGGGGGCTGGAAACACCATATATTTT.

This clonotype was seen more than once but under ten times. In DNA, the CDR3 is TGTGCCAGCAGGGGGTACGGGACAAGGAGGGAGCAGTACTTC. The encoded protein is CASRGYGTRREQYF. The V gene is TRBV28, the J gene TRBJ2-7; a weak D match, TRBD1 (6 bases). The CDR3 is made up of 14 amino acids. V was clipped by 6 bases and J by 7 bases, with 19 bases between them. Per the germline V gene, CDR1 is MDHEN and CDR2 is SYDVKM.

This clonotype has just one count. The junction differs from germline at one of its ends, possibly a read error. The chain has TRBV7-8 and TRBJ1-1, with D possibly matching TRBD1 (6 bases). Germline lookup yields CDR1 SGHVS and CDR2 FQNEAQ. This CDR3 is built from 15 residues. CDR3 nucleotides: TGTGCCAGCAGAATTACAGGGCCTACTAACACTGAAGCTTTATTT. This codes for CASRITGPTNTEALF.

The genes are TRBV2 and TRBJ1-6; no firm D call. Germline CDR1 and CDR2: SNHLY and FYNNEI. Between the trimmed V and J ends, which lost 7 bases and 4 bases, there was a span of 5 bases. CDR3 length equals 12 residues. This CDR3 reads CASNRYNSPLHF. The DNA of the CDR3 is TGTGCCAGCAACAGATATAATTCACCCCTCCACTTT.

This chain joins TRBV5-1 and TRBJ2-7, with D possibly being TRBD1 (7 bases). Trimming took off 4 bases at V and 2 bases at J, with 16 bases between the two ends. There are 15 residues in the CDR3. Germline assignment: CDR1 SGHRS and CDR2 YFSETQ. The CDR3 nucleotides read TGCGCCAGCAGCCACCGGGACAGACTAGCCTACGAGCAGTACTTC. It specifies CASSHRDRLAYEQYF.

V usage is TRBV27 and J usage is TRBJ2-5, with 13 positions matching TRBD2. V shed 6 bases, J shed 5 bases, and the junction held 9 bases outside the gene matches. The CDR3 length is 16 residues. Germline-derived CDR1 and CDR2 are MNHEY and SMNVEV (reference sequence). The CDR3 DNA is TGTGCCAGCAGCGCGGGACTAGCGGGACTATGGGAGACCCAGTACTTC. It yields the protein CASSAGLAGLWETQYF.